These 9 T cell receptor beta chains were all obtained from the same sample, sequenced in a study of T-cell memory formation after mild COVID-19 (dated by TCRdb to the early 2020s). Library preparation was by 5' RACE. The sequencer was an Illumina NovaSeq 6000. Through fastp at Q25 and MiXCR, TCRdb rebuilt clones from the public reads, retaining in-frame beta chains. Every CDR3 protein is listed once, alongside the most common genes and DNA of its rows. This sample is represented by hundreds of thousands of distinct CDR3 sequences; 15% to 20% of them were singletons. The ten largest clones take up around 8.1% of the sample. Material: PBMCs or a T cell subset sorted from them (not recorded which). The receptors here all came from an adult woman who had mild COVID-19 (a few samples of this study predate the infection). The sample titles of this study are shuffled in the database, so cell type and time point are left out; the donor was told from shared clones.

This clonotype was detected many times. CDR3 region: CASGRGAGTDTQYF. The CDR3 nucleotides read TGTGCCAGCGGTAGAGGGGCCGGCACAGATACGCAGTATTTT. This chain links TRBV12-3 or TRBV12-4 with TRBJ2-3; perhaps D is TRBD1 or TRBD2 (5 bases each). V dropped 8 bases and J dropped 1 base, with 13 bases sitting between them. The CDR3 extends over 14 amino acids.

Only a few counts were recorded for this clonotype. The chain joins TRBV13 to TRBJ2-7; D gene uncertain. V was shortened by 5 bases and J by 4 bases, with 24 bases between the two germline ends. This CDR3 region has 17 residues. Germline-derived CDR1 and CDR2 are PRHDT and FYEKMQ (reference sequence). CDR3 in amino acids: CASSLRLGSNPKYEQYF. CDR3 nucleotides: TGTGCCAGCAGCCTCAGATTGGGGTCCAACCCCAAATACGAGCAGTACTTC.

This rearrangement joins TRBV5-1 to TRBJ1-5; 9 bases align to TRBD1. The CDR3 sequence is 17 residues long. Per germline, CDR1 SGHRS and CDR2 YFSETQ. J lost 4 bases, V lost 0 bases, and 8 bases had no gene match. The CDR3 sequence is CASSLGYGTGPNQPQHF. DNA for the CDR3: TGCGCCAGCAGCTTGGGGTATGGGACAGGGCCGAATCAGCCCCAGCATTTT.

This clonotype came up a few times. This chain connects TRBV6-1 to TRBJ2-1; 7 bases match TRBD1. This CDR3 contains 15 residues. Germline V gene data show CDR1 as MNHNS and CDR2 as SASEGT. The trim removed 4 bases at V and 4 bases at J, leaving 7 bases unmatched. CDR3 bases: TGTGCCAGCAGTGGTCGGGCGACAGGGTACAATGAGCAGTTCTTC. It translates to CASSGRATGYNEQFF.

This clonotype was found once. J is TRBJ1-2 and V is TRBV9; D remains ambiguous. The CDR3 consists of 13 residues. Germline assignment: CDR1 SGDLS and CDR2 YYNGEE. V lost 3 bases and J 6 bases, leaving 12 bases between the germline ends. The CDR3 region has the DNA TGTGCCAGCAGCGCCCTAATTACCCATGGCTACACCTTC. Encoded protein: CASSALITHGYTF.

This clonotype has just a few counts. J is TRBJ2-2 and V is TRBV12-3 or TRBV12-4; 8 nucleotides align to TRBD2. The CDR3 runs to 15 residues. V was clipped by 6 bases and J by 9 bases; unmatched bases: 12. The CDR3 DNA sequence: TGTGCCAGCAGCCCCGGGGGGGGAGGGTGGAGGGAGCTGTTTTTT. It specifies CASSPGGGGWRELFF.

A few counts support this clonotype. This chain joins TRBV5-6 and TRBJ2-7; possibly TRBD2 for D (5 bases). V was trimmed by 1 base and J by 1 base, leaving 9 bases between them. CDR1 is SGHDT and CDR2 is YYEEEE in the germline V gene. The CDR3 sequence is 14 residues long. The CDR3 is CASSLRGLSYEQYF. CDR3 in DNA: TGTGCCAGCAGCTTGAGAGGGCTATCCTACGAGCAGTACTTC.

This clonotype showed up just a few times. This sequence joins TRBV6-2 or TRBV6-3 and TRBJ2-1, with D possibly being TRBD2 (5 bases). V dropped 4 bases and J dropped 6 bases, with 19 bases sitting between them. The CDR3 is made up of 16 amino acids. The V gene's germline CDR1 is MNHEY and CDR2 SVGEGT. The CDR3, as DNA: TGTGCCAGCAGTTCCCCGTTCCGTGAGGGCAGCAATGAGCAGTTCTTC. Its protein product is CASSSPFREGSNEQFF.

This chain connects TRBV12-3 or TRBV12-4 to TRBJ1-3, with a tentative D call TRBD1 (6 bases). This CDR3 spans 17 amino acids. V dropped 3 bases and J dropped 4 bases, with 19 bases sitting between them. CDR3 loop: CASSFRRGGARGNTIYF. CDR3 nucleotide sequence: TGTGCCAGCAGTTTTAGGAGGGGGGGCGCGAGGGGAAACACCATATATTTT.